Shown below are 30 T cell receptor beta chains from a single sample sequenced in a study of blood T cell repertoires in COVID-19. The table came from immunoSEQ multiplex PCR; TCRdb's copy has only in-frame clones and leaves some out. The repertoire holds about 140,000 clones, with 79% as singletons. Sequenced sample: peripheral blood. The receptors derive from a man aged 55-75 years with acute or convalescent COVID-19.

The chain is built from TRBV18 and TRBJ2-7; TRBD2 matches at 11 bases. The V segment lost 6 bases and the J segment 3 bases; nucleotides outside the gene matches: 22. CDR1 KGHSH and CDR2 LQKENI come from the germline V gene. The CDR3 spans 20 residues. CDR3 nucleotides: TGTGCCAGCTCGCAACTCCTTCAGGGGGCTAGCGGGAGGAACCTCTACGAGCAGTACTTC. Its translation is CASSQLLQGASGRNLYEQYF.

The sample holds one count of this clone. This chain joins TRBV7-8 and TRBJ2-7; TRBD1 agrees at 9 bases. The CDR3 has 12 residues. The germline CDR1 and CDR2 sequences are SGHVS and FQNEAQ. V lost 5 bases to trimming and J lost 10 bases; unmatched junction nucleotides: 6. The CDR3 DNA is TGTGCCAGCAGCCCGGACAGGGGAGACCAGTACTTC. Its protein is CASSPDRGDQYF. Supplemented by reference TRBV7-8 and TRBJ2-7, the full variable domain reads GAGVSQSPRYKVAKRGQDVALRCDPISGHVSLFWYQQALGQGPEFLTYFQNEAQLDKSGLPSDRFFAERPEGSVSTLKIQRTQQEDSAVYLCASSPDRGDQYFGPGTRLTVT.

The chain joins TRBV28 to TRBJ2-1, with 8 bases fitting TRBD2. CDR3 length equals 13 residues. CDR1 and CDR2 from the germline V gene are MDHEN and SYDVKM. Germline trimming cut 7 bases from V and 9 bases from J; bases unmatched to any gene: 8. The CDR3 DNA reads TGTGCCAGCATCGCCCCAGCGGGAGCTGAGCAGTTCTTC. This sequence encodes CASIAPAGAEQFF.

This chain uses TRBV5-4 with TRBJ1-1; D not resolved. Germline lookup yields CDR1 SGHNT and CDR2 YYREEE (reference sequence). V was clipped by 4 bases and J by 8 bases, with 15 bases between them. The CDR3 totals 13 residues. The DNA for the CDR3 is TGTGCCAGCAGCGCCCCCGCTACAGCCGAAGCTTTCTTT. Translated, it gives CASSAPATAEAFF.

This clone appeared a few times. J is TRBJ2-3 and V is TRBV27; 7 bases map to TRBD2. Trimming at V came to 9 bases and at J to 3 bases, leaving 6 bases not matched to a gene. This CDR3 contains 13 residues. CDR1 and CDR2 from the germline V gene are MNHEY and SMNVEV (reference sequence). The CDR3, as DNA: TGTGCCAGTGCGGGAGTGTATACAGATACGCAGTATTTT. Protein sequence: CASAGVYTDTQYF.

V gene TRBV7-2 combines with J gene TRBJ2-2; D is undetermined. The ends were cut back, 1 base at V and 6 bases at J, with 6 bases in the middle. The CDR3 contains 13 residues. The germline gives CDR1 SGHTA, CDR2 FQGNSA. CDR3 sequence (DNA): TGTGCCAGCAGCTTAGATCAGTCCGGGGAGCTGTTTTTT. Protein sequence: CASSLDQSGELFF.

The gene calls are TRBV5-1 and TRBJ2-5; tentative D call: TRBD1 (6 bases). V shed 2 bases and J shed 3 bases, with 11 bases lying between them. Per the germline V gene, CDR1 is SGHRS and CDR2 is YFSETQ. The CDR3 runs 14 residues. CDR3 region: CASSLGQTKETQYF. In DNA form, the CDR3 reads TGCGCCAGCAGCTTAGGACAGACAAAAGAGACCCAGTACTTC.

The genes are TRBV3-1 (or the pseudogene TRBV3-2) and TRBJ2-4; D is unclear. This CDR3 is built from 12 residues. Germline lookup yields CDR1 LGHDT and CDR2 YNNKEL (reference sequence). Trimming cost V 0 bases and J 6 bases, with 3 bases left between them. This chain's CDR3 is CASSQDRNIQYF. DNA for the CDR3: TGTGCCAGCAGCCAAGATAGAAACATTCAGTACTTC.

This chain uses TRBV20-1 with TRBJ1-4; unclear D gene. The CDR3 has 13 amino acids. V was trimmed by 3 bases and J by 3 bases, leaving 8 bases between them. Germline loops: CDR1 DFQATT, CDR2 SNEGSKA (reference sequence). The CDR3 loop is CSASARPNEKLFF. The CDR3 region has the DNA TGCAGTGCTAGTGCCAGGCCTAATGAAAAACTGTTTTTT.

V and J are TRBV10-3 and TRBJ2-1; D might be TRBD2 (6 bases). Germline CDR1 is ENHRY and CDR2 is SYGVKD. The V end lost 4 bases, the J end lost 0 bases, and 13 bases lay between the germline ends. There are 16 residues in the CDR3. CDR3 bases: TGTGCCATCAGTGCGGGCGCGGGGCCCTCCTACAATGAGCAGTTCTTC. It specifies CAISAGAGPSYNEQFF.

The chain joins TRBV20-1 to TRBJ1-2; 7 bases are a match to TRBD1. After removal of 7 bases from V and 3 bases from J, the junction contained 2 bases not matched to a gene. Per germline, CDR1 DFQATT and CDR2 SNEGSKA (reference sequence). This CDR3 contains 11 residues. The CDR3 here is CSVGTDYGYTF. The CDR3, as DNA: TGCAGTGTCGGGACAGACTATGGCTACACCTTC.

The chain recombines TRBV5-1 with TRBJ2-1; 11 nucleotides align to TRBD2. The CDR3 loop spans 15 amino acids. Germline-derived CDR1 and CDR2 are SGHRS and YFSETQ. The V and J ends lost 2 bases and 8 bases, in that order; junction bases with no gene match: 6. The DNA for the CDR3 is TGCGCCAGCAGCTTAACTAGCGGGAGTTCGTATGAGCAGTTCTTC. Translating it yields CASSLTSGSSYEQFF. The whole variable domain, filled in from reference TRBV5-1 and TRBJ2-1, reads KAGVTQTPRYLIKTRGQQVTLSCSPISGHRSVSWYQQTPGQGLQFLFEYFSETQRNKGNFPGRFSGRQFSNSRSEMNVSTLELGDSALYLCASSLTSGSSYEQFFGPGTRLTVL.

The chain joins TRBV28 to TRBJ1-1, with TRBD1 matching over 9 bases. The germline CDR1 and CDR2 sequences are MDHEN and SYDVKM. CDR3 length: 14 residues. The trim removed 7 bases at V and 11 bases at J, leaving 14 bases unmatched. The chain's CDR3 is CASTTHGQGRMAFF. Written as DNA, the CDR3 is TGTGCCAGCACCACCCACGGACAGGGGAGAATGGCTTTCTTT.

V gene TRBV19 combines with J gene TRBJ1-5, with a tentative D call TRBD1 (5 bases). The V end was cut by 6 bases, the J end by 4 bases, with 7 bases between. The CDR3 totals 12 residues. Germline-derived CDR1 and CDR2 are LNHDA and SQIVND (reference sequence). In DNA form, the CDR3 reads TGTGCCAGTAGCGGACAAAATCAGCCCCAGCATTTT. Protein sequence: CASSGQNQPQHF.

This chain uses TRBV9 with TRBJ1-2; D might be TRBD1 (6 bases). CDR1 is SGDLS, CDR2 YYNGEE, per germline. The CDR3 length is 15 residues. Deletions cut 0 bases from V and 8 bases from J, with 17 bases between. The CDR3, as DNA: TGTGCCAGCAGCGTAGAGTCGTTTGGGGGACAAGGCTACACCTTC. Its protein product is CASSVESFGGQGYTF. The entire variable domain, with the rest obtained from reference TRBV9 and TRBJ1-2, is as follows: DSGVTQTPKHLITATGQRVTLRCSPRSGDLSVYWYQQSLDQGLQFLIQYYNGEERAKGNILERFSAQQFPDLHSELNLSSLELGDSALYFCASSVESFGGQGYTFGSGTRLTVV.

The rearrangement links TRBV7-9 to TRBJ2-7; tentative D call: TRBD2 (5 bases). The CDR3 consists of 14 residues. V lost 2 bases, J lost 3 bases, and 11 bases lay in between. The V gene's germline CDR1 is SEHNR and CDR2 FQNEAQ (reference sequence). The CDR3 sequence: CASSLSTGNYEQYF. The CDR3 DNA follows: TGTGCCAGCAGCTTAAGTACGGGGAACTACGAGCAGTACTTC.

CDR3 amino acids: CASSLSGGRNSYEQYF. In DNA form, the CDR3 reads TGTGCCAGCAGTTTATCAGGCGGGAGGAACTCCTACGAGCAGTACTTC. This sequence joins TRBV27 and TRBJ2-7; 8 bases match TRBD2. The CDR3 is made up of 16 amino acids. Germline lookup yields CDR1 MNHEY and CDR2 SMNVEV (reference sequence). V lost 0 bases, J lost 0 bases, and 4 bases stayed unmatched.

The V call is TRBV2, the J call TRBJ2-7, with a tentative D call TRBD2 (6 bases). V lost 8 bases to trimming and J lost 5 bases, with 16 bases between them. The CDR3 loop spans 13 amino acids. CDR1 SNHLY and CDR2 FYNNEI come from the germline V gene. In nucleotides, the CDR3 is TGTGCCAGCGAGGGCCTAGCGAAGGACGAGCAGTACTTC. Translated, it gives CASEGLAKDEQYF.

The chain has TRBV9 and TRBJ2-5; possibly TRBD2 for D (5 bases). The V end lost 0 bases, the J end lost 3 bases, and 12 bases lay between the germline ends. This CDR3 is 15 amino acids long. Germline CDR1 reads SGDLS; CDR2 reads YYNGEE. The chain's CDR3 is CASSVEAGGKETQYF. The CDR3 DNA follows: TGTGCCAGCAGCGTAGAGGCGGGCGGAAAAGAGACCCAGTACTTC.

The gene calls are TRBV11-2 and TRBJ1-2; 7 bases are a match to TRBD1. The V and J ends lost 5 bases and 4 bases, in that order; junction bases with no gene match: 4. The CDR3 runs 13 residues. Germline V gene lookup returns CDR1 SGHAT and CDR2 FQNNGV. Here the CDR3 DNA reads TGTGCCAGCAGCACTGGGACAGCCTATGGCTACACCTTC. This translates into CASSTGTAYGYTF.

J is TRBJ2-7 and V is TRBV20-1, with 9 bases matching TRBD2. V was pared by 3 bases and J by 5 bases, with 20 bases of the junction left unmatched. This CDR3 comprises 18 residues. CDR1 and CDR2 from the germline V gene are DFQATT and SNEGSKA (reference sequence). The CDR3 spells CSASRMFGASGNDDEQYF. DNA for the CDR3: TGCAGTGCTAGTAGGATGTTTGGGGCTAGCGGGAACGACGACGAGCAGTACTTC.

The rearrangement joins TRBV5-1 to TRBJ1-1, with D uncertain. The ends were cut back, 3 bases at V and 0 bases at J, with 6 bases in the middle. This CDR3 is built from 13 residues. Per the germline V gene, CDR1 is SGHRS and CDR2 is YFSETQ. For the CDR3, the DNA is TGCGCCAGCAGCTCCTATATGAACACTGAAGCTTTCTTT. This gives the protein CASSSYMNTEAFF.

CDR3 amino acids: CASSHTYEQYF. CDR3 coding DNA: TGTGCCAGCAGCCACACCTACGAGCAGTACTTC. The V and J genes are TRBV5-5 and TRBJ2-7; no firm D call. The V end lost 4 bases, the J end lost 2 bases, and 4 bases lay between the germline ends. The CDR3 consists of 11 residues. The V gene's germline CDR1 is SGHKS and CDR2 YYEKEE (reference sequence).

This chain's CDR3 is CASSAGTGGGQETQYF. The DNA for the CDR3 is TGTGCCAGCAGCGCGGGGACAGGGGGCGGTCAAGAGACCCAGTACTTC. The chain has TRBV9 and TRBJ2-5; 12 bases map to TRBD1. The trim removed 3 bases at V and 2 bases at J, leaving 5 bases unmatched. This CDR3 is 16 amino acids long. CDR1 and CDR2 from the germline V gene are SGDLS and YYNGEE.

The genes are TRBV6-6 and TRBJ1-2; D may be TRBD1 (5 bases). Germline assignment: CDR1 MNHNY and CDR2 SVGAGI (reference sequence). V was shortened by 2 bases and J by 8 bases, with 15 bases between the two germline ends. There are 14 residues in the CDR3. CDR3 protein: CASSYPGTGSGYTF. The CDR3 DNA reads TGTGCCAGCAGTTACCCCGGTACAGGCTCGGGCTACACCTTC.

This clone was seen more than once but under ten times. This chain connects TRBV28 to TRBJ1-1; perhaps TRBD1 as D (6 bases). Trimming took off 6 bases at V and 1 base at J, with 9 bases between the two ends. The CDR3 covers 13 residues. Per germline, CDR1 MDHEN and CDR2 SYDVKM. This CDR3 reads CASRNRENTEAFF. Here the CDR3 DNA reads TGTGCCAGCAGGAACAGGGAGAACACTGAAGCTTTCTTT.

This clone was picked up one time. V gene TRBV30 combines with J gene TRBJ2-1; maybe TRBD2 (6 bases). The CDR3 covers 13 residues. The V end lost 1 base, the J end lost 10 bases, and 14 bases lay between the germline ends. CDR1 and CDR2 (germline): GTSNPN, SVGIG (reference sequence). The CDR3 sequence is CAWSEQRAGEQFF. The CDR3 DNA sequence: TGTGCCTGGAGTGAACAGCGGGCCGGGGAGCAGTTCTTC.

This chain uses TRBV2 with TRBJ2-2, with 9 bases matching TRBD2. CDR1 and CDR2 from the germline V gene are SNHLY and FYNNEI. The CDR3 totals 15 residues. Losses at the gene ends were 3 bases for V and 1 base for J; bases not matched to a gene: 0. CDR3 nucleotides: TGTGCCAGCAGTGAGACTAGCGGGAACACCGGGGAGCTGTTTTTT. It translates to CASSETSGNTGELFF. Variable domain in full (rest from reference TRBV2 and TRBJ2-2): EPEVTQTPSHQVTQMGQEVILRCVPISNHLYFYWYRQILGQKVEFLVSFYNNEISEKSEIFDDQFSVERPDGSNFTLKIRSTKLEDSAMYFCASSETSGNTGELFFGEGSRLTVL.

In this sample, this clone turned up a few times. The V and J genes are TRBV3-1 (or the pseudogene TRBV3-2) and TRBJ1-1; weak D call: TRBD1 (6 bases). The germline V and J ends were trimmed by 0 bases and 10 bases, with 6 bases remaining between them. Looked up from germline, CDR1 is LGHDT and CDR2 is YNNKEL (reference sequence). This CDR3 has 11 amino acids. CDR3 sequence: CASSQEGAAFF. The DNA for the CDR3 is TGTGCCAGCAGCCAAGAGGGGGCAGCTTTCTTT.

The chain combines TRBV19 with TRBJ2-7; 15 bases line up with TRBD2. Losses at the gene ends were 5 bases for V and 2 bases for J; bases not matched to a gene: 16. CDR1 is LNHDA, CDR2 SQIVND, per germline (reference sequence). The CDR3 sequence is 20 residues long. The CDR3 region is CASSRTLGTSGRNPTYEQYF. As DNA, the CDR3 is TGTGCCAGTAGTCGCACCCTCGGGACTAGCGGGAGGAACCCAACCTACGAGCAGTACTTC.